This T cell receptor (beta chain) was profiled in a study of shared clonotypes between healthy human individuals. Study-level background: Per donor, CD8 memory used one plate, CD8 naive used two, CD4 memory used three and CD4 naive used three.

The authors' processing: Junction-only immunoSEQ data arrived without quality scores, meaning filtering differed. Data came from immunoSEQ multiplex PCR; TCRdb stores just in-frame clones and leaves some out. Clone size and the V and J calls come from that table; the DNA yielded D and trimming. The table includes some 2,000,000 clones, roughly 96% detected once. Study conclusions and caveats: Only blood samples were collected, and tissue repertoires likely differ. Incomplete sequencing of sorted subsets was indicated by rarefaction despite large depth.

The CDR3 consists of 15 residues. V gave up 6 bases and J gave up 1 base, with 16 bases separating them. CDR1 and CDR2 (germline): LNHDA, SQIVND (reference sequence). Turning to this clone: Antigen specificity is unknown.

Sample: naive CD4+ T cells sorted from blood. Subset: CD45RA+ positively selected. The chain is built from TRBV19 and TRBJ2-7, with D perhaps TRBD1 or TRBD2 (5 bases each). The sequence derives from a man aged 18 to 30 in good health. CDR3 sequence: CASRATGTASYEQYF. The CDR3, as DNA: TGTGCCAGTAGAGCCACCGGGACCGCATCCTACGAGCAGTACTTC.